The T cell receptor (beta chain) under discussion was sequenced for a study of response to subunit inactivated influenza vaccine. The CDR3 is 13 amino acids. Germline V gene lookup returns CDR1 SGHTA and CDR2 FQGNSA. Trimming cost V 5 bases and J 8 bases, with 10 bases left between them. TCRdb redid the calling of the RT-PCR reads with MiXCR, one entry per CDR3 protein. The table has about 540,000 distinct CDR3 sequences, approximately 24% seen once. The data also belong to a second study, concerning T cells expressing NK-cell markers. As that report states: cDNA encoding TCR beta was synthesized via 5'RACE template switching incorporating UMIs. In sorted CD3+CD56+NKG2C+, CD3+CD56+NKG2C- and CD3+CD56-NKG2C+ T cells, TCR beta repertoires were obtained. Among eight sequenced donors, seven carried HCMV seropositivity while one was seronegative. A range of roughly 1.0-8% of CD8+ T cells consisted of dominant NKG2C+ clonotypes in more than five donors. Whether expanded NKG2C+ T cell clones were HCMV specific stayed uncertain.

This rearrangement joins TRBV7-2 to TRBJ1-6; D is unclear. The sequence was obtained from a man aged 50 to 59 who received an inactivated influenza vaccine. The sequences come from CD4+ T cells sorted from PBMCs, collected 12 days after vaccination. Here the CDR3 DNA reads TGTGCCAGCAGCCCCCGATACGATTCACCCCTCCACTTT. It yields the protein CASSPRYDSPLHF.